This entry features one T cell receptor (beta chain) sequence. TCRdb's table, derived via immunoSEQ multiplex PCR, lists solely in-frame clones and lacks some. The sample comprises approximately 270,000 clones, 80% to 95% of which are singletons, and roughly 2.8% rests with the top ten. The data stem from a study of blood T cell repertoires in COVID-19. The CDR3 sequence is 15 residues long. V lost 2 bases and J 1 base, leaving 12 bases between the germline ends. Germline loops: CDR1 SGHAT, CDR2 FQNNGV. Individuals drawn from about 26 US areas were roughly 18 to 89 years old. Someone with COVID-19 had been met by exposed participants within 2 weeks before study entry.

The clonotype comes from a man between 35 and 55 years old who had been exposed to COVID-19. The material sequenced was PBMCs or T cells enriched from blood (not recorded which). The chain joins TRBV11-2 to TRBJ2-7; TRBD1 is a possible D gene (6 bases). The DNA for the CDR3 is TGTGCCAGCAGCTTATTTACAGGGTCATCCTACGAGCAGTACTTC. Translation: CASSLFTGSSYEQYF.